This record looks at one TCR beta chain sequence and its context. This specimen belongs to a study of blood T cell repertoires in COVID-19. Study information: Some COVID-19 samples were acute and others convalescent; all came from the United States, Italy and Spain. PBMCs, B-cell-depleted T cells, or T cells provided the cDNA or gDNA that made up the material.

How the authors handled the data: Reference gene primers were amplified, and this amplification served to estimate nucleated cell counts. TCRdb's copy holds only in-frame clones and misses some; the assay was immunoSEQ multiplex PCR. V, J and clone size were drawn from that table, and D and trimming were deduced from the DNA. The sample carries about 440,000 clones, 75% to 90% recorded once. V was trimmed by 3 bases and J by 5 bases, leaving 4 bases between them. Germline V gene lookup returns CDR1 LNHDA and CDR2 SQIVND (reference sequence). The CDR3 spans 11 residues. This sequence joins TRBV19 and TRBJ1-1, with D uncertain. The specimen was peripheral blood. The receptor's source is a woman under 40 with acute or convalescent COVID-19. CDR3 sequence reads: CASSIYTEAFF. The CDR3, as DNA: TGTGCCAGTAGTATTTATACTGAAGCTTTCTTT.